The 10 T cell receptor beta chains reported below all come from one sample, sequenced in a study of cytomegalovirus exposure and HLA in healthy donors. The PCR contained 60 Vbeta and 13 Jbeta primers. TCRdb keeps only in-frame clones here, not all; method: immunoSEQ multiplex PCR. This sample has over 110,000 clones, with approximately 79% found just once. Specimen: PBMCs. The receptors come from a man between 18 and 35 years old in good health and CMV-seronegative.

V gene TRBV12-5 combines with J gene TRBJ2-5; 9 bases map to TRBD1. CDR3 size: 14 residues. The junction had 6 bases not matched to a gene; V was cut back by 5 bases and J by 5 bases. Germline CDR1 reads LGHNT; CDR2 reads FRNRAP. CDR3 region: CASGLWDRVETQYF. The DNA of the CDR3 is TGTGCTAGTGGTCTATGGGACAGGGTTGAGACCCAGTACTTC.

For the CDR3, the DNA is TGCGCCAGCAGCCCTGGGGGGACAGGGGATCACTATGGCTACACCTTC. Its protein product is CASSPGGTGDHYGYTF. V and J are TRBV5-1 and TRBJ1-2; TRBD1 agrees at 10 bases. This CDR3 is built from 16 residues. In germline, CDR1 is SGHRS, CDR2 YFSETQ. V lost 4 bases, J lost 3 bases, and 9 bases stayed unmatched.

The chain joins TRBV6-5 to TRBJ1-3; no firm D call. Germline CDR1 is MNHEY and CDR2 is SVGAGI. The CDR3 is 14 residues long. V was shortened by 7 bases and J by 1 base, with 11 bases between the two germline ends. The CDR3 coding sequence is TGTGCCAGCATGCAGTTGTCTTCTGGAAACACCATATATTTT. This gives the protein CASMQLSSGNTIYF.

This CDR3 reads CASYRPGQRAFF. In nucleotides, the CDR3 is TGTGCCAGCTATAGACCCGGACAGAGGGCTTTCTTT. V gene TRBV27 combines with J gene TRBJ1-1, with D possibly TRBD1 on 6 matching bases. Trimming shortened V by 8 bases and J by 11 bases, and 18 bases separated the two germline ends. The CDR3 covers 12 residues. Germline CDR1 is MNHEY and CDR2 is SMNVEV (reference sequence).

The rearrangement joins TRBV19 to TRBJ1-2; TRBD1 might be the D (5 bases). Germline CDR1 LNHDA, CDR2 SQIVND (reference sequence). The CDR3 has 14 residues. Trimming stripped 3 bases from V and 0 bases from J, with 8 bases between. Here the CDR3 reads CASSIETANYGYTF. The CDR3 DNA is TGTGCCAGTAGTATTGAGACAGCTAACTATGGCTACACCTTC.

The sample holds a few counts of this clone. The chain carries TRBV6-1 and TRBJ2-3; 8 bases are shared with TRBD2. J was trimmed by 6 bases and V by 6 bases; bases with no gene match: 11. Looked up from germline, CDR1 is MNHNS and CDR2 is SASEGT. The CDR3 spans 15 residues. The CDR3 sequence is CASSLPGLGLDTQYF. CDR3 bases: TGTGCCAGCAGCCTACCGGGACTAGGGTTGGATACGCAGTATTTT.

The V gene is TRBV5-1, the J gene TRBJ2-7; TRBD1 aligns across 7 bases. The V segment lost 3 bases and the J segment 4 bases; nucleotides outside the gene matches: 10. CDR3 length: 15 amino acids. CDR1 SGHRS and CDR2 YFSETQ come from the germline V gene. The CDR3 reads CASSSIAGGLYEQYF. The CDR3 DNA reads TGCGCCAGCAGCTCCATCGCAGGGGGTTTATACGAGCAGTACTTC.

The rearrangement joins TRBV10-3 to TRBJ1-2; D gene ambiguous. Trimming cost V 0 bases and J 2 bases, with 22 bases left between them. CDR1 and CDR2 from the germline V gene are ENHRY and SYGVKD. CDR3 size: 19 residues. The CDR3 coding sequence is TGTGCCATCAGTGAGTCGGGTGGCCAATTTGACTGGAGGAACTATGGCTACACCTTC. It specifies CAISESGGQFDWRNYGYTF.

V and J are TRBV6-4 and TRBJ2-1, with TRBD2 matching over 7 bases. The CDR3 runs to 16 residues. Germline CDR1 MRHNA, CDR2 SNTAGT. The junction had 8 bases not matched to a gene; V was cut back by 2 bases and J by 4 bases. The CDR3 nucleotides read TGTGCCAGCAGTGACCAGGGAGTGGGAGGGTACAATGAGCAGTTCTTC. It yields the protein CASSDQGVGGYNEQFF.

V gene TRBV9 combines with J gene TRBJ1-1; 12 nucleotides agree with TRBD1. CDR1 SGDLS and CDR2 YYNGEE come from the germline V gene. This CDR3 is 16 amino acids long. V lost 4 bases to trimming and J lost 7 bases; unmatched junction nucleotides: 11. The CDR3 here is CASSPTPGTGGVEAFF. The DNA for the CDR3 is TGTGCCAGCAGCCCTACCCCCGGGACAGGGGGCGTTGAAGCTTTCTTT.